This T cell receptor beta chain was sequenced for a study of shared clonotypes between healthy human individuals. Overall study findings and caveats: Although depth was large, rarefaction showed that sequencing of the sorted subsets was incomplete. Some naive CD4 clonotypes, 4% to 6%, turned up in common across a handful of donors.

On this clone itself: Its target is unknown.

V shed 4 bases and J shed 2 bases, with 18 bases lying between them. The germline CDR1 and CDR2 sequences are KGHSH and LQKENI. The CDR3 sequence is 16 residues long. The table came from immunoSEQ multiplex PCR; TCRdb's copy has only in-frame clones and leaves some out. The sample yields nearly 1,000,000 clones, around three quarters seen once. This chain connects TRBV18 to TRBJ2-7; either TRBD1 or TRBD2 may fit D (5 bases each). Sequencing was done on a sample of memory CD4+ T cells sorted from blood. Subset meaning: CD45RA-negative fraction. The sequence came from a man aged 18 to 30 in good health. CDR3 DNA sequence: TGTGCCAGCTCACAGGGGCTCGGGGACGGAGCCTACGAGCAGTACTTC. The encoded protein is CASSQGLGDGAYEQYF.